One sample yielded the 29 T cell receptor beta chains listed below, sequenced in a study of blood T cell repertoires in COVID-19. The data were produced by immunoSEQ multiplex PCR, yet TCRdb's version contains in-frame clones alone and is incomplete. The sample comprises about 170,000 clones, less than 85% of which are singletons, and roughly 12% rests with the top ten. Sequences were obtained from PBMCs or T cells enriched from blood (not recorded which). Receptor source: a man in his forties or fifties who had recovered from COVID-19.

The chain is built from TRBV5-8 and TRBJ2-2, with D hard to call. This CDR3 is 14 amino acids long. Germline V gene sequence: CDR1 SGHTS, CDR2 YDEGEE. In nucleotides, the CDR3 is TGTGCAATCGCCGGGTCCCCGAACACCGGGGAGCTGTTTTTT. The encoded protein is CAIAGSPNTGELFF.

This clone has more than one count but fewer than ten. The chain carries TRBV11-2 and TRBJ2-7; D uncertain. V lost 3 bases, J lost 7 bases, and 7 bases lay in between. The CDR3 totals 11 residues. The germline V gene encodes CDR1 SGHAT and CDR2 FQNNGV. CDR3 DNA sequence: TGTGCCAGCAGCTTTCTCCGGGAGCAGTACTTC. Its protein product is CASSFLREQYF.

For the CDR3, the DNA is TGTGCCAGCAGCTTGGGACTAGCGGGCCCCTACGAGCAGTACTTC. Its translation: CASSLGLAGPYEQYF. The chain uses TRBV11-3 and TRBJ2-7; 12 nucleotides align to TRBD2. Trimming removed 3 bases from V and 2 bases from J; junction bases left unmatched: 2. CDR1 is SGHNT and CDR2 is YENEEA in the germline V gene. This CDR3 has 15 amino acids.

V gene TRBV6-2 or TRBV6-3 combines with J gene TRBJ2-3, with 8 bases matching TRBD2. Germline CDR1 reads MNHEY; CDR2 reads SVGEGT. The CDR3 totals 15 residues. V shed 4 bases, J shed 2 bases, and the junction held 5 bases outside the gene matches. CDR3 sequence reads: CASSSLADLTDTQYF. CDR3 bases: TGTGCCAGCAGTTCACTAGCGGACCTCACAGATACGCAGTATTTT.

The chain is built from TRBV6-4 and TRBJ2-1; TRBD1 matches 9 bases. Germline V lookup: CDR1 MRHNA, CDR2 SNTAGT. This CDR3 has 15 amino acids. After removal of 6 bases from V and 8 bases from J, the junction contained 11 bases not matched to a gene. This chain's CDR3 is CASSETGGLFYEQFF. The CDR3 DNA reads as TGTGCCAGCAGCGAGACAGGGGGTCTCTTCTATGAGCAGTTCTTC.

V usage is TRBV4-2 and J usage is TRBJ1-1; weak D call: TRBD1 (6 bases). From germline, CDR1 is LGHNA and CDR2 YNFKEQ. Deletions cut 3 bases from V and 0 bases from J, with 11 bases between. The CDR3 length is 15 residues. CDR3 loop: CASSQSQGLNTEAFF. The CDR3 DNA sequence: TGTGCCAGCAGCCAGTCACAGGGCCTGAACACTGAAGCTTTCTTT.

This chain links TRBV5-6 with TRBJ1-2; TRBD1 is a possible D gene (6 bases). There are 14 residues in the CDR3. V shed 0 bases and J shed 5 bases, with 11 bases lying between them. In germline, CDR1 is SGHDT, CDR2 YYEEEE. The DNA of the CDR3 is TGTGCCAGCAGCTTGGAATACAGGGATTATGGCTACACCTTC. This translates into CASSLEYRDYGYTF. Variable domain in full (rest from reference TRBV5-6 and TRBJ1-2): DAGVTQSPTHLIKTRGQQVTLRCSPKSGHDTVSWYQQALGQGPQFIFQYYEEEERQRGNFPDRFSGHQFPNYSSELNVNALLLGDSALYLCASSLEYRDYGYTFGSGTRLTVV.

The chain couples TRBV11-2 to TRBJ2-2; 7 bases map to TRBD1. V gave up 4 bases and J gave up 4 bases; unmatched junction bases: 9. Looked up from germline, CDR1 is SGHAT and CDR2 is FQNNGV. This CDR3 has 16 amino acids. The CDR3 DNA follows: TGTGCCAGCAGCTCACGGACAGGAGGAAGCACCGGGGAGCTGTTTTTT. Protein product: CASSSRTGGSTGELFF.

This chain uses TRBV4-2 with TRBJ1-2; 10 bases are shared with TRBD1. The CDR3 sequence is 14 residues long. Germline lookup yields CDR1 LGHNA and CDR2 YNFKEQ. V dropped 0 bases and J dropped 8; count of bases not matched to a gene: 3. CDR3 loop: CASSQETGGRGYTF. CDR3 coding DNA: TGTGCCAGCAGCCAAGAGACAGGGGGCAGGGGCTACACCTTC.

The gene calls are TRBV30 and TRBJ1-1, with D possibly being TRBD1 (5 bases). This CDR3 comprises 14 residues. CDR1 GTSNPN and CDR2 SVGIG come from the germline V gene (reference sequence). With 2 bases removed from V and 3 bases from J, the gap between germline ends came to 13 bases. The CDR3 sequence: CAWSYGRGDTEAFF. CDR3 bases: TGTGCCTGGAGTTACGGAAGGGGTGACACTGAAGCTTTCTTT.

On this clone: Mismatch with germline at one junction end may stem from a read error. This chain links TRBV2 with TRBJ1-2, with TRBD1 as a possible D gene (5 bases). The CDR3 length is 15 residues. The germline CDR1 and CDR2 sequences are SNHLY and FYNNEI. CDR3 sequence (DNA): TGTGCCAGCAGTCTCGGGGGGACCCTTAACTATAGCTACACCTTC. The encoded protein is CASSLGGTLNYSYTF.

The chain recombines TRBV21-1 with TRBJ1-1. TRBV21-1 is an annotated pseudogene. The CDR3 has 13 amino acids. The CDR3 protein is CASSKFGEAEAFF. The CDR3 coding sequence is TGTGCCAGCAGCAAGTTTGGGGAGGCTGAAGCTTTCTTT.

This chain links TRBV4-2 with TRBJ1-1; 7 bases fit TRBD1. Unmatched junction bases numbered 9, after V lost 0 bases and J lost 5 bases. The CDR3 covers 16 residues. CDR1 and CDR2 (germline): LGHNA, YNFKEQ. CDR3 nucleotide sequence: TGTGCCAGCAGCCAAGATCAGGGGGGATCCGGAACTGAAGCTTTCTTT. Translating gives CASSQDQGGSGTEAFF.

The rearrangement joins TRBV6-5 to TRBJ2-7; D is possibly TRBD2 (5 bases). Deletions cut 7 bases from V and 3 bases from J, with 19 bases between. The CDR3 has 15 amino acids. Germline lookup yields CDR1 MNHEY and CDR2 SVGAGI. The CDR3 reads CASTPQPGSDYEQYF. In DNA, the CDR3 is TGTGCCAGCACCCCCCAGCCGGGGAGTGACTACGAGCAGTACTTC.

The V call is TRBV5-4, the J call TRBJ2-1; 11 nucleotides agree with TRBD2. The CDR3 contains 16 residues. V lost 3 bases and J lost 3; bases outside the gene matches: 5. Germline lookup yields CDR1 SGHNT and CDR2 YYREEE (reference sequence). The chain's CDR3 is CASSSTLAGGYNEQFF. In DNA, the CDR3 is TGTGCCAGCAGCTCCACCCTAGCGGGGGGCTACAATGAGCAGTTCTTC.

V gene TRBV10-1 combines with J gene TRBJ1-5; D call uncertain. Germline values: CDR1 WNHNN, CDR2 SYGVQD (reference sequence). Trimming stripped 1 base from V and 5 bases from J, with 6 bases between. CDR3 length: 13 residues. The CDR3 protein is CASSEYTDQPQHF. The CDR3 nucleotides are TGCGCCAGCAGTGAGTATACAGATCAGCCCCAGCATTTT.

To note about this clone: Other DNA sequences of this sample code for an identical CDR3. V gene TRBV5-1 combines with J gene TRBJ2-3; the match to TRBD2 covers 9 bases. V dropped 0 bases and J dropped 3; count of bases not matched to a gene: 2. There are 15 residues in the CDR3. Germline V gives CDR1 SGHRS, CDR2 YFSETQ. CDR3 nucleotide sequence: TGCGCCAGCAGCTTGGTGGCGGGGGGGACAGATACGCAGTATTTT. This gives the protein CASSLVAGGTDTQYF.

In this sample, this clone turned up once. The CDR3 sequence: CASSPAGGPSYEQYF. CDR3 coding DNA: TGTGCCAGCAGTCCAGCGGGGGGCCCCTCCTACGAGCAGTACTTC. The chain recombines TRBV2 with TRBJ2-7; 9 positions agree with TRBD2. The CDR3 runs to 15 residues. CDR1 is SNHLY and CDR2 is FYNNEI in the germline V gene. Unmatched junction bases numbered 5, after V lost 5 bases and J lost 0 bases.

This chain connects TRBV5-6 to TRBJ1-2, with D possibly TRBD1 on 5 matching bases. CDR1 is SGHDT and CDR2 is YYEEEE in the germline V gene. This CDR3 has 15 amino acids. Trimming took 2 bases from V and 1 from J, leaving 12 bases between them. This CDR3 is CASSLETGFNYGYTF. The CDR3 DNA reads as TGTGCCAGCAGCTTAGAAACAGGCTTTAACTATGGCTACACCTTC. Full variable domain (missing parts from reference TRBV5-6 and TRBJ1-2): DAGVTQSPTHLIKTRGQQVTLRCSPKSGHDTVSWYQQALGQGPQFIFQYYEEEERQRGNFPDRFSGHQFPNYSSELNVNALLLGDSALYLCASSLETGFNYGYTFGSGTRLTVV.

The chain is built from TRBV27 and TRBJ2-3; 16 positions match TRBD2. CDR3 length equals 18 residues. The germline V gene encodes CDR1 MNHEY and CDR2 SMNVEV (reference sequence). V gave up 4 bases and J gave up 5 bases; unmatched junction bases: 9. The CDR3 is CASSYPGLAGGPRDTQYF. For the CDR3, the DNA is TGTGCCAGCAGTTATCCGGGACTAGCGGGGGGGCCAAGAGATACGCAGTATTTT.

The chain joins TRBV3-1 (or the pseudogene TRBV3-2) to TRBJ2-1, with a tentative D call TRBD2 (6 bases). Germline V gene lookup returns CDR1 LGHDT and CDR2 YNNKEL (reference sequence). The V end lost 0 bases, the J end lost 13 bases, and 19 bases lay between the germline ends. There are 15 residues in the CDR3. For the CDR3, the DNA is TGTGCCAGCAGCCAAGATGCGGGGACTGTCGGTAATCAGTTCTTC. Translating gives CASSQDAGTVGNQFF.

This chain links TRBV5-1 with TRBJ2-1; D gene ambiguous. CDR1 and CDR2 (germline): SGHRS, YFSETQ. Trimming cost V 3 bases and J 4 bases, with 2 bases left between them. The CDR3 is 11 amino acids. The CDR3 region is CASSSYNEQFF. In DNA, the CDR3 is TGCGCCAGCAGCTCGTACAATGAGCAGTTCTTC.

This chain connects TRBV7-2 to TRBJ2-1; TRBD2 agrees at 8 bases. Looked up from germline, CDR1 is SGHTA and CDR2 is FQGNSA. The CDR3 is made up of 15 amino acids. Trimming removed 1 base from V and 7 bases from J; junction bases left unmatched: 6. The CDR3 sequence: CASSLVGGGGNEQFF. CDR3 DNA: TGTGCCAGCAGCTTAGTAGGTGGCGGGGGGAATGAGCAGTTCTTC. The whole variable domain, remainder taken from reference TRBV7-2 and TRBJ2-1, is GAGVSQSPSNKVTEKGKDVELRCDPISGHTALYWYRQSLGQGLEFLIYFQGNSAPDKSGLPSDRFSAERTGGSVSTLTIQRTQQEDSAVYLCASSLVGGGGNEQFFGPGTRLTVL.

The rearrangement links TRBV5-1 to TRBJ2-3; TRBD2 aligns across 8 bases. Trimming took 1 base from V and 2 from J; bases not matched to a gene: 3. Germline CDR1 is SGHRS and CDR2 is YFSETQ. The CDR3 loop spans 15 amino acids. CDR3 in amino acids: CASSLIAGNTDTQYF. The CDR3 bases are TGCGCCAGCAGCTTGATAGCGGGAAACACAGATACGCAGTATTTT.

This clone was counted a few times. The chain combines TRBV5-1 with TRBJ1-2, with a possible D match to TRBD1 (5 bases). V shed 4 bases and J shed 6 bases, with 10 bases lying between them. CDR1 SGHRS and CDR2 YFSETQ come from the germline V gene. This CDR3 spans 12 amino acids. CDR3 loop: CASSRTLDGYTF. The CDR3 DNA follows: TGCGCCAGCAGCCGGACATTGGATGGCTACACCTTC.

This chain links TRBV4-3 with TRBJ1-1; 7 bases agree with TRBD1. Germline CDR1 LGHNA, CDR2 YSLEER. The length of the CDR3 is 17 residues. J was trimmed by 6 bases and V by 0 bases; bases with no gene match: 13. CDR3 residues: CASSQDVGTSTGAEAFF. The DNA of the CDR3 is TGCGCCAGCAGCCAAGATGTCGGGACTTCCACAGGGGCTGAAGCTTTCTTT.

The chain employs TRBV6-1 and TRBJ1-5; 8 positions agree with TRBD1. V shed 3 bases, J shed 1 base, and the junction held 11 bases outside the gene matches. The CDR3 length is 18 residues. Per germline, CDR1 MNHNS and CDR2 SASEGT. The DNA of the CDR3 is TGTGCCAGCAGTGACGGACAGGGCCCTGGACGGAGCAATCAGCCCCAGCATTTT. This translates into CASSDGQGPGRSNQPQHF.

The V call is TRBV3-1 (or the pseudogene TRBV3-2), the J call TRBJ2-5, with 11 bases aligning to TRBD2. Germline lookup yields CDR1 LGHDT and CDR2 YNNKEL (reference sequence). The CDR3 is 18 amino acids. Germline trimming cut 4 bases from V and 0 bases from J; bases unmatched to any gene: 10. The CDR3 loop reads CASSRLAGLGGNQETQYF. The CDR3 region has the DNA TGTGCCAGCAGCCGACTAGCGGGGTTGGGGGGGAACCAAGAGACCCAGTACTTC.

This clone was seen more than once but under ten times. V usage is TRBV4-1 and J usage is TRBJ2-1; 7 bases fit TRBD2. The length of the CDR3 is 16 residues. Germline V CDR1 and CDR2: MGHRA, YSYEKL. With V trimmed by 0 bases and J by 1 base, 3 bases remained unmatched. CDR3 in amino acids: CASSQEGGGSYNEQFF. For the CDR3, the DNA is TGCGCCAGCAGCCAAGAGGGCGGGGGTTCCTACAATGAGCAGTTCTTC.